Sequencing of this TCR beta chain was carried out in a study of spatial heterogeneity in lung cancer. Study-wide background: Bulk RNA-seq from matched material yielded a T cell module score that correlated strongly with TCR transcript counts in tumor regions.

CDR3 length: 13 residues. V was shortened by 2 bases and J by 4 bases, with 9 bases between the two germline ends. From germline, CDR1 is MNHEY and CDR2 SVGAGI. The time point is: sample taken at primary tumor resection. The roughly 66 donors had untreated early-stage non-small cell lung cancer. Unsorted whole RNA samples from tumor, nontumor lung or frozen PBMC were sequenced. Study-wide results and caveats: Beta chains had 11% to 15% coverage of tumor T cells, and alpha chains had about 7%. Within tumors, counts of expanded alpha and beta TCRs tracked tumor mutation counts.

This clonotype showed up just a few times. Its specificity is not known. TCRdb reprocessed the 5' RACE reads via MiXCR and lists one record per CDR3 protein. The sample lists about 9,900 distinct CDR3 sequences, 6.3% occurring once. This sequence was found in a female donor with early-stage non-small cell lung cancer. The rearrangement links TRBV6-5 to TRBJ2-7; possibly TRBD1 for D (6 bases). The material was lung tumor tissue, obtained at surgery. The CDR3 spells CASSYGTRYEQYF. Written as DNA, the CDR3 is TGTGCCAGCAGTTACGGGACAAGATACGAGCAGTACTTC.